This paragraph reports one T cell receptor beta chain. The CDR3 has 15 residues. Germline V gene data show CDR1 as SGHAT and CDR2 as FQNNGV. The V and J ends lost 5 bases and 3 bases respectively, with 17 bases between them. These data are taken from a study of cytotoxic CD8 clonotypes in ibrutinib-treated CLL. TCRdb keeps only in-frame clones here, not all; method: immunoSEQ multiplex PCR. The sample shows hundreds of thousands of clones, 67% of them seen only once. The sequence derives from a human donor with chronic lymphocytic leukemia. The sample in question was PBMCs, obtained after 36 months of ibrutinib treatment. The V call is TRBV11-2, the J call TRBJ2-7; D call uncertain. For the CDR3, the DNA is TGTGCCAGCAGCCGACTCCCCTTGATCGTCTACGAGCAGTACTTC. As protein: CASSRLPLIVYEQYF.